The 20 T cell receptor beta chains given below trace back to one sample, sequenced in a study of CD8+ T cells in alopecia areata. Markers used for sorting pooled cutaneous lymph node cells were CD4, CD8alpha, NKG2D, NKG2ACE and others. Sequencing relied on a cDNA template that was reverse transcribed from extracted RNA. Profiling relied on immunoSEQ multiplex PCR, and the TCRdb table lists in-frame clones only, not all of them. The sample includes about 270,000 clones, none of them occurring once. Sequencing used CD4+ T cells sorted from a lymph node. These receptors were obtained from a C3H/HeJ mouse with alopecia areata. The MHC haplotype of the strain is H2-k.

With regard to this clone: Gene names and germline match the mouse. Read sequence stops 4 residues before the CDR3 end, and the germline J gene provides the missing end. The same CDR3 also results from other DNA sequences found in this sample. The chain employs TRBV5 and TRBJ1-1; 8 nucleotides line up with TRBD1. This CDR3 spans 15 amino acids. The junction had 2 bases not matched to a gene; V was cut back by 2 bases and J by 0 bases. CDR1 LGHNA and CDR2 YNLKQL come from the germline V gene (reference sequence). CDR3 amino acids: CASSQNRGANTEVFF. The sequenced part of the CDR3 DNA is TGTGCCAGCAGCCAAAACAGGGGGGCAAACACA.

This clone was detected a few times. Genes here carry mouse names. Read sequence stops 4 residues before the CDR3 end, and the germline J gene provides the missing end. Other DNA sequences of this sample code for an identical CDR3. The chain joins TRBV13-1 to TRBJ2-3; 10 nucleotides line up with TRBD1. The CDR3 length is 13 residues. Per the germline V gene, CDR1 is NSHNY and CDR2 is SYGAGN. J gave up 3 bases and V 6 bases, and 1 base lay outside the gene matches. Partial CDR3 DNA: TGTGCCAGCACGGGACAGGGGGCAGAA. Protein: CASTGQGAE. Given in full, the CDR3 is CASTGQGAETLYF.

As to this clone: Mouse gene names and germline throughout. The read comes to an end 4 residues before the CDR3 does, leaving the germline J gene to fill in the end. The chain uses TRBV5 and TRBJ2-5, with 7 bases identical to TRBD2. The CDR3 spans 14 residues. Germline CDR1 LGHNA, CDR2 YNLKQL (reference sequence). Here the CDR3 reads CASSQVLGWDTQYF. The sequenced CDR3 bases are TGTGCCAGCAGCCAAGTACTGGGGTGGGAC.

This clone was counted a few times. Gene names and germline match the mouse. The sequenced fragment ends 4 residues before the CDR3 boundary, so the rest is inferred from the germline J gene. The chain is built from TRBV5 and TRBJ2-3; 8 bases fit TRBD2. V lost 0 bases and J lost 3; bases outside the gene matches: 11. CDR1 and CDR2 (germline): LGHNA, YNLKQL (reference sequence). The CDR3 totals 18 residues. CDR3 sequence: CASSQDWGGVKRAETLYF. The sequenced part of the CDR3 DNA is TGTGCCAGCAGCCAAGATTGGGGGGGTGTAAAAAGGGCAGAA.

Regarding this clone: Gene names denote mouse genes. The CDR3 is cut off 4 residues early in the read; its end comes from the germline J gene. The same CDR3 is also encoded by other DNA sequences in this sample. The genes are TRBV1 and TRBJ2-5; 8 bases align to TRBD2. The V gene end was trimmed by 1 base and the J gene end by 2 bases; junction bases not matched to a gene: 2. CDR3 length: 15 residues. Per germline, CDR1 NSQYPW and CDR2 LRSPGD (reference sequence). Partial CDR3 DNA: TGCACCTGCAGTGCAGGAACTGGGGGCCAAGAC. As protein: CTCSAGTGGQD. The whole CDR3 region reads CTCSAGTGGQDTQYF.

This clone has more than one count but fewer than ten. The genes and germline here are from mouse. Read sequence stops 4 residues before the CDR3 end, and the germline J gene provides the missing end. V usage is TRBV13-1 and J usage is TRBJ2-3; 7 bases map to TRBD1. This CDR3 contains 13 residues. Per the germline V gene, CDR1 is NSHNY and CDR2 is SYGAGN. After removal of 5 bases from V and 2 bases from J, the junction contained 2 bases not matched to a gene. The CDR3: CASRQGFAETLYF. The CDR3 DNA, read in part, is TGTGCCAGCAGACAGGGGTTTGCAGAA.

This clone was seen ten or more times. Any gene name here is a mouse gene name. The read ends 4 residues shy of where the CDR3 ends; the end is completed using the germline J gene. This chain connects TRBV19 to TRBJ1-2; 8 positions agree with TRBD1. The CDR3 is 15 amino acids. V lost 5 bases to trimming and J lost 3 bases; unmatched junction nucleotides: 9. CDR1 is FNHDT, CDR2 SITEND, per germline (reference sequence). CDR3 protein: CASSPDRGRDSDYTF. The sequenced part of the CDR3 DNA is TGTGCCAGCAGCCCTGACAGGGGAAGGGACTCC.

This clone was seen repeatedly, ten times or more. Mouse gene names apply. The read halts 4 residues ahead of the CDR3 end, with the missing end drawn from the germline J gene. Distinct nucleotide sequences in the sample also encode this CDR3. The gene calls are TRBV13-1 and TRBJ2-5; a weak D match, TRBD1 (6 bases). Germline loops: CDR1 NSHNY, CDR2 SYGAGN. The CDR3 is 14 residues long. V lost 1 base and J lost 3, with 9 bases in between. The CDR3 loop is CASSDPGQQDTQYF. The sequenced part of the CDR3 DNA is TGTGCCAGCAGTGATCCGGGACAACAAGAC.

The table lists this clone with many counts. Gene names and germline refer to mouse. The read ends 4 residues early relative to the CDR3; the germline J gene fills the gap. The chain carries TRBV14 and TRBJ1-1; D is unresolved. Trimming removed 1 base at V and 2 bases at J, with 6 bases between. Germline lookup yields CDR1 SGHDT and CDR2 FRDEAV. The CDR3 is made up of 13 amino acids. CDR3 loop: CASSFNSNTEVFF. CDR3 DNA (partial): TGTGCCAGCAGTTTCAACAGTAACACA.

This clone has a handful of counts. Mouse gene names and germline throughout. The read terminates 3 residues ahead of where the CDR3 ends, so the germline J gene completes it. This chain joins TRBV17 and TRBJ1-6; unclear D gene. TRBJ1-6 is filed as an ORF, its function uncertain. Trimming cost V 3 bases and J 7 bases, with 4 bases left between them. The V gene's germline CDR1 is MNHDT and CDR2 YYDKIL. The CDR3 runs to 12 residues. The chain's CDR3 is CASSRWNSPLYF. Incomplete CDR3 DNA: TGTGCTAGCAGTAGGTGGAATTCGCCC.

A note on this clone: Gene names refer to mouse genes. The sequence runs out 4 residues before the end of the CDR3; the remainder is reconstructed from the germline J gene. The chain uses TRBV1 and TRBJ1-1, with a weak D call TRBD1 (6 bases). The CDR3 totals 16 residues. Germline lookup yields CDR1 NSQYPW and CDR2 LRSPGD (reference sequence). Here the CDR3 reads CTCSADLMLQGTEVFF. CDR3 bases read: TGCACCTGCAGTGCAGATCTGATGCTACAGGGTACA.

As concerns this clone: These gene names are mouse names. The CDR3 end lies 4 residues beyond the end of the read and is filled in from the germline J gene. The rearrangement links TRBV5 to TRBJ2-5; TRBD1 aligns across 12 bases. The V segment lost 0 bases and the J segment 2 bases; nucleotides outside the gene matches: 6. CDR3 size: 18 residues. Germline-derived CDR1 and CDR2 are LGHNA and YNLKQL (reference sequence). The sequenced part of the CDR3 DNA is TGTGCCAGCAGCCAAGATGGGACAGGGGGCCCTGGCCAAGAC. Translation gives CASSQDGTGGPGQD. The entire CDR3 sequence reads CASSQDGTGGPGQDTQYF.

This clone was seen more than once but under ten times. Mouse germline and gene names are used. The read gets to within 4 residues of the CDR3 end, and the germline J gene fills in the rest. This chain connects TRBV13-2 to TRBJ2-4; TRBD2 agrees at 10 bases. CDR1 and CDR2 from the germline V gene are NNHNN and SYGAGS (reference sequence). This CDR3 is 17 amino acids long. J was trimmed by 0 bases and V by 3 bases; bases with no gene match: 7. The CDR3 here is CASGASWGGGSQNTLYF. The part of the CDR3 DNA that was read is TGTGCCAGCGGTGCCTCCTGGGGGGGCGGGAGTCAAAAC.

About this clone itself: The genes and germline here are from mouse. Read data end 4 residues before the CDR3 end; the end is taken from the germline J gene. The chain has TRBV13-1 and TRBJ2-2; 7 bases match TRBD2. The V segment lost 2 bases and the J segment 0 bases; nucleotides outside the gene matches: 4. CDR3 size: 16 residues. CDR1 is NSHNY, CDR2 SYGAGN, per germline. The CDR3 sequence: CASSEGGGTNTGQLYF. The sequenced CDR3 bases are TGTGCCAGCAGTGAAGGTGGGGGGACAAACACCGGG.

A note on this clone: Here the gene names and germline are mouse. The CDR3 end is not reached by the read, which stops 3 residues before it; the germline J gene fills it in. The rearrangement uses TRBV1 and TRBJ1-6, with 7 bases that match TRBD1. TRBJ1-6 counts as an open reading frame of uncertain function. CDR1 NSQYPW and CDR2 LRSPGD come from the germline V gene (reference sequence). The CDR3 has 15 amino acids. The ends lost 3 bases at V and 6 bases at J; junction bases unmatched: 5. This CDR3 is CTCSASGTANSPLYF. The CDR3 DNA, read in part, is TGCACCTGCAGTGCCTCCGGGACAGCTAATTCGCCC.

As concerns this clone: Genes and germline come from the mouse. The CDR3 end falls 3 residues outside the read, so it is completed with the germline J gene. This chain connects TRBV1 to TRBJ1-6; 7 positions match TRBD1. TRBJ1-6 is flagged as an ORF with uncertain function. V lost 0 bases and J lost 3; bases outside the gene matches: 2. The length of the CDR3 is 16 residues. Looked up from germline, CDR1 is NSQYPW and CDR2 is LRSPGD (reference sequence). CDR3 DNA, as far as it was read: TGCACCTGCAGTGCAGATCAGGGGGTCTATAATTCGCCC. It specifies CTCSADQGVYNSP. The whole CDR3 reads CTCSADQGVYNSPLYF.

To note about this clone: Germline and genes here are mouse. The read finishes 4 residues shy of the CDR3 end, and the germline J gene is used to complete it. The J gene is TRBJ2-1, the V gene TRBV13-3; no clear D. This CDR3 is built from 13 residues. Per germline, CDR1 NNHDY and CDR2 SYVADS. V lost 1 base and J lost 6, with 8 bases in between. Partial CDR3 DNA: TGTGCCAGCAGTGATACCAGGTTTGCT. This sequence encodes CASSDTRFA. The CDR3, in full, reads CASSDTRFAEQFF.

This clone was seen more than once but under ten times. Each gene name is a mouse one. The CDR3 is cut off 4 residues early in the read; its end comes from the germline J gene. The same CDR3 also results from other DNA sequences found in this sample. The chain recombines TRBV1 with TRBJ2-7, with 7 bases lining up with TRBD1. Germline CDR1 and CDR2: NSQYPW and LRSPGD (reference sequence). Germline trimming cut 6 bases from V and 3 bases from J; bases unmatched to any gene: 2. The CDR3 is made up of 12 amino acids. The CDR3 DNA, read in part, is TGCACCTGCAGCCGGGACAGCTAT. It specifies CTCSRDSY. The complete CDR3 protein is CTCSRDSYEQYF. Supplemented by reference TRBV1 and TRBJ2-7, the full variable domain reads VTLLEQNPRWRLVPRGQAVNLRCILKNSQYPWMSWYQQDLQKQLQWLFTLRSPGDKEVKSLPGADYLATRVTDTELRLQVANMSQGRTLYCTCSRDSYEQYFGPGTRLTVL.

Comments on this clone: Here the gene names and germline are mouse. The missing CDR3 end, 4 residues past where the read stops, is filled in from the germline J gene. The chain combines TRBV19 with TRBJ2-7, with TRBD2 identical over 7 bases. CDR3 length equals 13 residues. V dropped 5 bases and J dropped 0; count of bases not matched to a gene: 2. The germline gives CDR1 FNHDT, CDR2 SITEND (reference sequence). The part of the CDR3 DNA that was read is TGTGCCAGCAGGACTGGGCGCTCCTAT. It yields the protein CASRTGRSY. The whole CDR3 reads CASRTGRSYEQYF.

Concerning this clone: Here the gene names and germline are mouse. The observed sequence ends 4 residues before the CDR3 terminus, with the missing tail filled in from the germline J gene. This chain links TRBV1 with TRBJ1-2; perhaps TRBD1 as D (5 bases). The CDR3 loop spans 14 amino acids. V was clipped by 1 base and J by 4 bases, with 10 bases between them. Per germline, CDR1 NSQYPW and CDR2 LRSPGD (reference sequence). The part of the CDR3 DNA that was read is TGCACCTGCAGTGCAGCCTCAGGGTTCTCC. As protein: CTCSAASGFS. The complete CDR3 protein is CTCSAASGFSDYTF.